The source of this T cell receptor beta chain is a study of blood T cell repertoires in COVID-19. This CDR3 has 15 residues. Unmatched junction bases numbered 6, after V lost 0 bases and J lost 9 bases. From germline, CDR1 is MGHRA and CDR2 YSYEKL. This clone was detected only once. The protocol was immunoSEQ multiplex PCR, while the TCRdb copy is restricted to in-frame clones and leaves out a portion. The top ten hold over 7% of the sample, which has 150,000 to 200,000 clones, around 89% seen once. The TCR originated in a woman aged 18-35 years who had recovered from COVID-19. The chain combines TRBV4-1 with TRBJ2-1, with 9 bases lining up with TRBD2. The specimen sequenced was PBMCs or T cells enriched from blood (not recorded which). CDR3 residues: CASSQDPAGGGEQFF. In DNA, the CDR3 is TGCGCCAGCAGCCAAGATCCGGCGGGGGGGGGTGAGCAGTTCTTC.